A single sample is the source of the 30 T cell receptor beta chains below, sequenced in a study of graft-versus-host responses after intestinal transplantation. Profiled with immunoSEQ multiplex PCR; TCRdb holds only in-frame clones, not every one. The sample gives around 90,000 clones, roughly 93% of which show up once; approximately 0.2% is in the top ten. These TCRs are of unknown antigen specificity. The material was unstimulated CD4+ T cells sorted from spleen or lymph node cells, obtained before transplant. These receptors were collected from a human donor who was the organ donor for an intestinal transplant.

This chain joins TRBV5-5 and TRBJ2-6; maybe TRBD2 (5 bases). Germline assignment: CDR1 SGHKS and CDR2 YYEKEE (reference sequence). The CDR3 totals 15 residues. V lost 3 bases and J lost 1, with 8 bases in between. Here the CDR3 DNA reads TGTGCCAGCAGCTCATCGGGGTCTGGGGCCAACGTCCTGACTTTC. Translating gives CASSSSGSGANVLTF. Full variable domain (missing parts from reference TRBV5-5 and TRBJ2-6): DAGVTQSPTHLIKTRGQQVTLRCSPISGHKSVSWYQQVLGQGPQFIFQYYEKEERGRGNFPDRFSARQFPNYSSELNVNALLLGDSALYLCASSSSGSGANVLTFGAGSRLTVL.

This sequence joins TRBV11-2 and TRBJ1-4; no clear D gene. Trimming pared 1 base from V and 4 bases from J, leaving 7 bases between. Germline assignment: CDR1 SGHAT and CDR2 FQNNGV. The CDR3 loop spans 14 amino acids. The CDR3 coding sequence is TGTGCCAGCAGCTTAGCTCGGGGTAATGAAAAACTGTTTTTT. It codes for CASSLARGNEKLFF.

In this sample, this clone turned up once. V usage is TRBV9 and J usage is TRBJ1-4; no clear D. The germline V gene has CDR1 SGDLS and CDR2 YYNGEE. The length of the CDR3 is 15 residues. Between the trimmed V and J ends, which lost 0 bases and 5 bases, there was a span of 11 bases. CDR3: CASSVAMGLNEKLFF. The CDR3 nucleotides read TGTGCCAGCAGCGTAGCTATGGGTCTAAATGAAAAACTGTTTTTT.

The rearrangement joins TRBV19 to TRBJ1-4; 8 bases map to TRBD1. Germline V gene sequence: CDR1 LNHDA, CDR2 SQIVND (reference sequence). J gave up 5 bases and V 5 bases, and 1 base lay outside the gene matches. The CDR3 extends over 13 amino acids. CDR3 sequence (DNA): TGTGCCAGTAGTTGGGACAGGAATGAAAAACTGTTTTTT. Protein sequence: CASSWDRNEKLFF.

This chain links TRBV14 with TRBJ1-6; the D gene is possibly TRBD1 (5 bases). The germline V gene has CDR1 SGHDN and CDR2 FVKESK. The V and J ends lost 5 bases and 7 bases respectively, with 9 bases between them. This CDR3 spans 13 amino acids. The CDR3 loop reads CASSVTGNSPLHF. The CDR3 bases are TGTGCCAGCAGCGTTACAGGAAATTCACCCCTCCACTTT.

The V call is TRBV11-2, the J call TRBJ2-5, with a possible D match to TRBD2 (6 bases). The CDR3 has 15 residues. V lost 6 bases and J lost 2, with 16 bases in between. CDR1 is SGHAT, CDR2 FQNNGV, per germline. For the CDR3, the DNA is TGTGCCAGCAGTCAACTGCTGGGGGGTCAAGAGACCCAGTACTTC. It specifies CASSQLLGGQETQYF.

This chain links TRBV20-1 with TRBJ1-2, with TRBD1 as a possible D gene (6 bases). Looked up from germline, CDR1 is DFQATT and CDR2 is SNEGSKA (reference sequence). V gave up 7 bases and J gave up 4 bases, with 10 bases separating them. The CDR3 runs 11 residues. CDR3 sequence: CSVGGTYGYTF. CDR3 nucleotide sequence: TGCAGTGTGGGGGGCACCTATGGCTACACCTTC.

The chain recombines TRBV25-1 with TRBJ2-3; D is undetermined. The CDR3 has 16 amino acids. V lost 1 base to trimming and J lost 0 bases, with 11 bases between them. Germline values: CDR1 MGHDK, CDR2 SYGVNS. The CDR3: CASSESLSVSTDTQYF. The CDR3 region has the DNA TGTGCCAGCAGTGAATCGTTGTCAGTGAGCACAGATACGCAGTATTTT. The full variable domain, rest sourced from reference TRBV25-1 and TRBJ2-3, is EADIYQTPRYLVIGTGKKITLECSQTMGHDKMYWYQQDPGMELHLIHYSYGVNSTEKGDLSSESTVSRIRTEHFPLTLESARPSHTSQYLCASSESLSVSTDTQYFGPGTRLTVL.

The chain employs TRBV2 and TRBJ2-2; D is undetermined. This CDR3 region has 16 residues. The ends were cut back, 7 bases at V and 3 bases at J, with 18 bases in the middle. The germline gives CDR1 SNHLY, CDR2 FYNNEI. Written as DNA, the CDR3 is TGTGCCAGCACCCCGGTGGGCGGTAGGGACACCGGGGAGCTGTTTTTT. It yields the protein CASTPVGGRDTGELFF.

The chain has TRBV5-1 and TRBJ2-3, with D perhaps TRBD1 (6 bases). V gave up 0 bases and J gave up 4 bases, with 12 bases separating them. CDR3 size: 15 residues. Germline V gene sequence: CDR1 SGHRS, CDR2 YFSETQ. CDR3 in amino acids: CASSLGPTGPDTQYF. Written as DNA, the CDR3 is TGCGCCAGCAGCTTGGGACCCACAGGGCCAGATACGCAGTATTTT.

V gene TRBV28 combines with J gene TRBJ2-1, with a possible D match to TRBD2 (6 bases). This CDR3 is built from 14 residues. Germline CDR1 MDHEN, CDR2 SYDVKM. V lost 3 bases and J lost 7, with 13 bases in between. The DNA of the CDR3 is TGTGCCAGCAGTTTGGGACGGGGGAGGAATGAGCAGTTCTTC. The encoded protein is CASSLGRGRNEQFF. The full variable domain, rest sourced from reference TRBV28 and TRBJ2-1, is DVKVTQSSRYLVKRTGEKVFLECVQDMDHENMFWYRQDPGLGLRLIYFSYDVKMKEKGDIPEGYSVSREKKERFSLILESASTNQTSMYLCASSLGRGRNEQFFGPGTRLTVL.

The chain employs TRBV6-5 and TRBJ1-1, with D unresolved. V lost 5 bases and J 1 base, leaving 11 bases between the germline ends. The CDR3 totals 14 residues. CDR1 and CDR2 from the germline V gene are MNHEY and SVGAGI. The CDR3 protein is CASSKPAGNTEAFF. The CDR3 DNA reads TGTGCCAGCAGTAAGCCCGCCGGGAACACTGAAGCTTTCTTT.

This chain connects TRBV28 to TRBJ1-2, with D perhaps matching TRBD1 (6 bases). Trimming took 4 bases from V and 5 from J, leaving 11 bases between them. This CDR3 is built from 13 residues. Germline V CDR1 and CDR2: MDHEN, SYDVKM. Written as DNA, the CDR3 is TGTGCCAGCAGTTACAGGGCCCTTTATGGCTACACCTTC. Its translation: CASSYRALYGYTF.

The chain combines TRBV19 with TRBJ1-6; D possibly corresponds to TRBD1 (6 bases). The CDR3 is 16 amino acids. Germline V CDR1 and CDR2: LNHDA, SQIVND (reference sequence). V was pared by 5 bases and J by 8 bases, with 19 bases between. CDR3 protein: CASSSTGQLGYSPLHF. As DNA, the CDR3 is TGTGCCAGTAGTTCCACTGGACAGCTCGGATATTCACCCCTCCACTTT.

The CDR3, as DNA: TGTGCCAGCAGAGCGGGACAGGGGGCCTACGAGCAGTACTTC. Amino acids: CASRAGQGAYEQYF. V is TRBV6-1 and J is TRBJ2-7; 11 bases are shared with TRBD1. CDR1 MNHNS and CDR2 SASEGT come from the germline V gene. The CDR3 spans 14 residues. V trimming: 6 bases; J trimming: 2 bases; junction bases outside the gene matches: 3.

This chain joins TRBV4-3 and TRBJ1-6; D ambiguous. The germline CDR1 and CDR2 sequences are LGHNA and YSLEER. Trimming left V 4 bases short and J 2 bases short, with 9 bases between. The CDR3 is made up of 15 amino acids. The CDR3 DNA follows: TGCGCCAGCAGCCGCGAGAGTACCTATAATTCACCCCTCCACTTT. It codes for CASSRESTYNSPLHF.

V is TRBV5-1 and J is TRBJ1-5; 11 bases are shared with TRBD1. The CDR3 spans 15 residues. CDR1 and CDR2 from the germline V gene are SGHRS and YFSETQ. Losses at the gene ends were 2 bases for V and 7 bases for J; bases not matched to a gene: 5. The chain's CDR3 is CASSLGGTGGQPQHF. The DNA for the CDR3 is TGCGCCAGCAGCTTAGGCGGGACAGGGGGGCAGCCCCAGCATTTT.

This clone was detected once. The genes are TRBV11-2 and TRBJ1-4; D is unclear. The germline CDR1 and CDR2 sequences are SGHAT and FQNNGV. The V end was cut by 1 base, the J end by 6 bases, with 12 bases between. CDR3 size: 15 residues. The CDR3 DNA reads as TGTGCCAGCAGCTTAGGTGCACAGTACGATGAAAAACTGTTTTTT. Amino acid sequence: CASSLGAQYDEKLFF.

V and J are TRBV30 and TRBJ1-4, with 7 nucleotides matching TRBD1. Germline values: CDR1 GTSNPN, CDR2 SVGIG (reference sequence). The V gene end was trimmed by 3 bases and the J gene end by 3 bases; junction bases not matched to a gene: 4. This CDR3 comprises 14 residues. As DNA, the CDR3 is TGTGCCTGGAGCCGGGGACAGTCTAATGAAAAACTGTTTTTT. Translated: CAWSRGQSNEKLFF.

This chain uses TRBV10-2 with TRBJ1-5; no firm D call. This CDR3 has 13 residues. V lost 7 bases and J 2 bases, leaving 9 bases between the germline ends. Germline V gives CDR1 WSHSY, CDR2 SAAADI. CDR3 residues: CASTASGNQPQHF. The CDR3 nucleotides are TGCGCCAGCACTGCGTCGGGCAATCAGCCCCAGCATTTT.

CDR3 sequence (DNA): TGTGCCATCAGTGAGTCAGGGGCATATCAGCCCCAGCATTTT. It specifies CAISESGAYQPQHF. The genes are TRBV10-3 and TRBJ1-5; a possible D gene is TRBD1 (5 bases). The length of the CDR3 is 14 residues. Deletions cut 0 bases from V and 5 bases from J, with 8 bases between. Germline V gene lookup returns CDR1 ENHRY and CDR2 SYGVKD.

This chain connects TRBV13 to TRBJ2-4, with no clear D. The V gene lost 3 bases and the J gene lost 3 bases, with 12 bases spanning the gap. CDR1 and CDR2 (germline): PRHDT, FYEKMQ (reference sequence). The CDR3 has 15 residues. In DNA form, the CDR3 reads TGTGCCAGCAGCTTTCGGGTGGCGGACAAAAACATTCAGTACTTC. Translating it yields CASSFRVADKNIQYF. The whole variable domain, filled in from reference TRBV13 and TRBJ2-4, reads AAGVIQSPRHLIKEKRETATLKCYPIPRHDTVYWYQQGPGQDPQFLISFYEKMQSDKGSIPDRFSAQQFSDYHSELNMSSLELGDSALYFCASSFRVADKNIQYFGAGTRLSVL.

The chain uses TRBV28 and TRBJ1-2; no clear D gene. Per the germline V gene, CDR1 is MDHEN and CDR2 is SYDVKM. CDR3 length: 16 amino acids. Trimming cost V 6 bases and J 3 bases, with 20 bases left between them. DNA for the CDR3: TGTGCCAGCAGCCCGAGGCTAGCGGTCACCGACTATGGCTACACCTTC. It specifies CASSPRLAVTDYGYTF.

The chain uses TRBV10-2 and TRBJ1-1; D is unclear. The CDR3 covers 13 residues. In germline, CDR1 is WSHSY, CDR2 SAAADI. Trimming removed 8 bases at V and 1 base at J, with 11 bases between. The CDR3 DNA reads as TGCGCCAGCTCCGCCCTAGGGAACACTGAAGCTTTCTTT. It translates to CASSALGNTEAFF.

The chain couples TRBV27 to TRBJ2-2; 12 nucleotides line up with TRBD2. V gave up 7 bases and J gave up 9 bases; unmatched junction bases: 9. Germline V lookup: CDR1 MNHEY, CDR2 SMNVEV (reference sequence). The CDR3 has 15 amino acids. CDR3 in amino acids: CASTPLAGGPRELFF. The CDR3 DNA follows: TGTGCCAGCACCCCGCTAGCGGGGGGGCCCCGGGAGCTGTTTTTT.

This chain connects TRBV9 to TRBJ1-2; no clear D gene. The length of the CDR3 is 16 residues. Per the germline V gene, CDR1 is SGDLS and CDR2 is YYNGEE. The V end lost 0 bases, the J end lost 7 bases, and 19 bases lay between the germline ends. In DNA form, the CDR3 reads TGTGCCAGCAGCGTAGATGGCCAGACCCTGGCAGGTGGCTACACCTTC. Its translation is CASSVDGQTLAGGYTF.

Note on this clone: One end of the junction is discordant with germline, which a read error may explain. V is TRBV6-4 and J is TRBJ1-6; D gene uncertain. Looked up from germline, CDR1 is MRHNA and CDR2 is SNTAGT. The CDR3 has 13 amino acids. The CDR3 DNA follows: TGTGCCAGCAGTGACTCTGCCGGGTCCCAGGCGATTTTT. It specifies CASSDSAGSQAIF.

The chain links TRBV18 to TRBJ1-4; TRBD1 might be the D (5 bases). V was pared by 3 bases and J by 7 bases, with 15 bases between. This CDR3 has 15 amino acids. CDR1 KGHSH and CDR2 LQKENI come from the germline V gene. CDR3 residues: CASSPDGARFEKLFF. In DNA form, the CDR3 reads TGTGCCAGCTCACCCGACGGGGCGCGGTTTGAAAAACTGTTTTTT.

CDR3 residues: CAWSRTTRGTGELFF. DNA of the CDR3: TGTGCCTGGAGCAGGACTACCCGTGGCACCGGGGAGCTGTTTTTT. The chain uses TRBV30 and TRBJ2-2, with D tentatively TRBD2 (6 bases). CDR1 GTSNPN and CDR2 SVGIG come from the germline V gene (reference sequence). The CDR3 sequence is 15 residues long. Trimming took off 3 bases at V and 4 bases at J, with 15 bases between the two ends.

V is TRBV19 and J is TRBJ1-6; D may be TRBD1 (6 bases). The CDR3 is 14 amino acids. Trimming cost V 6 bases and J 9 bases, with 15 bases left between them. Per the germline V gene, CDR1 is LNHDA and CDR2 is SQIVND (reference sequence). Written as DNA, the CDR3 is TGTGCCAGTAGAGCTGACAGGCAGACTTCACCCCTCCACTTT. Its protein product is CASRADRQTSPLHF.